The clone carrying this T cell receptor beta chain was counted at least ten times. Antigen: not known. This record belongs to a study of Graves' ophthalmopathy and Graves' hyperthyroidism. TCR beta CDR3 regions were amplified from RNA transcripts. RT-PCR was first run with HTBI primers, then multiplex PCR in a second round. TCRdb analysed the multiplex PCR reads with MiXCR anew, one entry per CDR3 protein. The data contain 500,000 to 700,000 distinct CDR3 sequences, over 20% of them singletons. Study results and limitations: Both an approximately 70% sensitivity and an approximately 72% specificity characterized the model's predictions of ophthalmopathy progression.

This CDR3 has 14 amino acids. Germline lookup yields CDR1 MNHNS and CDR2 SASEGT. Trimming left V 2 bases short and J 2 bases short, with 9 bases between. Patients with other autoimmune diseases, uncontrolled infections, pregnancy or lactation were excluded. It was on clinical symptoms, serum thyroxine, TRAb, thyroid ultrasound and orbital computed tomography that diagnosis relied. V and J are TRBV6-1 and TRBJ1-2; D remains unclear. Source material: peripheral blood. The sequence derives from a young woman with stable Graves' hyperthyroidism. Some clones in this sample may be carry-over from other donors' samples. In nucleotides, the CDR3 is TGTGCCAGCAGTGAATGGGGTCCAAACTATGGCTACACCTTC. Protein sequence: CASSEWGPNYGYTF.